This T cell receptor (beta chain) was captured by sequencing in a study of blood T cell repertoires in COVID-19. Study background: Italy, Spain and the United States were the sources of the convalescent and acute COVID-19 samples. The cDNA or gDNA used as material had been derived from T cells, B-cell-depleted T cells, or PBMCs.

Germline lookup yields CDR1 SGHNT and CDR2 YYREEE (reference sequence). Losses at the gene ends were 0 bases for V and 2 bases for J; bases not matched to a gene: 3. The CDR3 consists of 16 residues. Per the study methods: Amplification of reference gene primers provided the estimated nucleated cell counts. Method: immunoSEQ multiplex PCR; TCRdb's copy keeps in-frame clones and lacks some. V and J calls and clone size come straight from that table; D and trimming were deduced from the DNA. The table records a few hundred thousand clones, 86% of them present only once. Sample: peripheral blood. This TCR came from a man aged 55 to 69 with acute or convalescent COVID-19. The V and J genes are TRBV5-4 and TRBJ2-1; 9 bases agree with TRBD2. This chain's CDR3 is CASSLAAGGAYNEQFF. CDR3 DNA: TGTGCCAGCAGCTTGGCGGCGGGAGGGGCCTACAATGAGCAGTTCTTC.